The 26 T cell receptor beta chains presented below share a single source sample, sequenced in a study of graft-versus-host responses after intestinal transplantation. No antigen has been identified for these receptors. Repertoires were generated with immunoSEQ multiplex PCR, while TCRdb's copy carries only in-frame clones and drops some. The repertoire holds more than 100,000 clones, with 90% to 95% as singletons. Sequencing used unstimulated CD4+ T cells sorted from spleen or lymph node cells, obtained before intestinal transplant. These receptors originate from a human donor who received an intestinal transplant.

The gene calls are TRBV5-1 and TRBJ2-3; perhaps TRBD2 as D (6 bases). Germline assignment: CDR1 SGHRS and CDR2 YFSETQ. CDR3 length: 15 amino acids. Trimming removed 0 bases from V and 6 bases from J, with 14 bases in between. The DNA of the CDR3 is TGCGCCAGCAGCTTGGCCGGGACTCCCCGGGATACGCAGTATTTT. Its translation: CASSLAGTPRDTQYF.

This chain joins TRBV7-8 and TRBJ2-7, with a weak D call TRBD2 (7 bases). Trimming left V 5 bases short and J 0 bases short, with 17 bases between. The CDR3 runs 16 residues. Germline CDR1 and CDR2: SGHVS and FQNEAQ. The CDR3 nucleotides read TGTGCCAGCAGCATAGGGGGAGCGGGGATCTCCTACGAGCAGTACTTC. Encoded protein: CASSIGGAGISYEQYF.

The CDR3 is CASSSIAGGGGEQFF. The CDR3 DNA follows: TGTGCCAGCAGTTCCATAGCGGGAGGGGGGGGTGAGCAGTTCTTC. This chain uses TRBV6-6 with TRBJ2-1; 11 bases are shared with TRBD2. Germline trimming cut 4 bases from V and 9 bases from J; bases unmatched to any gene: 8. Germline V gives CDR1 MNHNY, CDR2 SVGAGI (reference sequence). CDR3 length: 15 amino acids.

CDR3 sequence: CASSLGWSTDTQYF. The CDR3 DNA sequence: TGTGCCAGCAGCTTAGGTTGGAGCACAGATACGCAGTATTTT. The V call is TRBV7-8, the J call TRBJ2-3; unclear D gene. Germline values: CDR1 SGHVS, CDR2 FQNEAQ. The CDR3 covers 14 residues. The V and J ends lost 1 base and 0 bases respectively, with 5 bases between them.

The rearrangement joins TRBV5-6 to TRBJ2-5; a possible D gene is TRBD2 (6 bases). Germline CDR1 reads SGHDT; CDR2 reads YYEEEE. Trimming took 0 bases from V and 1 from J, leaving 13 bases between them. The CDR3 consists of 16 residues. The CDR3 nucleotides are TGTGCCAGCAGCTTGGCCTGGGGAGGCGCCCAAGAGACCCAGTACTTC. Residues: CASSLAWGGAQETQYF.

The chain employs TRBV18 and TRBJ1-3; D not resolved. This CDR3 is built from 14 residues. Germline V gives CDR1 KGHSH, CDR2 LQKENI. V was cut by 1 base and J by 1 base, with 5 bases left in between. This chain's CDR3 is CASSPLESGNTIYF. Here the CDR3 DNA reads TGTGCCAGCTCACCACTGGAGTCTGGAAACACCATATATTTT.

The CDR3 DNA reads as TGTGCCAGCAGTCCCTCCCCGACTAGCGGCTCCTACGAGCAGTACTTC. Its protein product is CASSPSPTSGSYEQYF. The chain couples TRBV28 to TRBJ2-7, with 9 bases that match TRBD2. Germline values: CDR1 MDHEN, CDR2 SYDVKM. The CDR3 runs to 16 residues. The V and J ends lost 5 bases and 0 bases, in that order; junction bases with no gene match: 8. The complete variable domain, with remaining parts taken from reference TRBV28 and TRBJ2-7, reads DVKVTQSSRYLVKRTGEKVFLECVQDMDHENMFWYRQDPGLGLRLIYFSYDVKMKEKGDIPEGYSVSREKKERFSLILESASTNQTSMYLCASSPSPTSGSYEQYFGPGTRLTVT.

The chain recombines TRBV9 with TRBJ1-2; D remains ambiguous. Germline V gene lookup returns CDR1 SGDLS and CDR2 YYNGEE. The CDR3 is made up of 14 amino acids. V was shortened by 0 bases and J by 5 bases, with 11 bases between the two germline ends. The CDR3 reads CASSVVRAAYGYTF. Written as DNA, the CDR3 is TGTGCCAGCAGCGTAGTACGGGCAGCGTATGGCTACACCTTC.

The chain combines TRBV28 with TRBJ1-3; D not certain. Trimming cost V 3 bases and J 0 bases, with 9 bases left between them. The CDR3 spans 15 residues. Germline V lookup: CDR1 MDHEN, CDR2 SYDVKM. The CDR3, as DNA: TGTGCCAGCAGTTTTGTGGGTCTCTCTGGAAACACCATATATTTT. It yields the protein CASSFVGLSGNTIYF.

The V and J genes are TRBV5-6 and TRBJ1-2, with D maybe TRBD1 (5 bases). V shed 3 bases and J shed 9 bases, with 15 bases lying between them. CDR1 is SGHDT and CDR2 is YYEEEE in the germline V gene. The CDR3 is made up of 13 amino acids. The CDR3 region has the DNA TGTGCCAGCAGCTGGGGACCGCTCGGGAGCTACACCTTC. Its translation: CASSWGPLGSYTF.

This chain connects TRBV28 to TRBJ2-7; no reliable D call. CDR1 and CDR2 from the germline V gene are MDHEN and SYDVKM. Trimming shortened V by 1 base and J by 2 bases, and 3 bases separated the two germline ends. The CDR3 contains 12 residues. The CDR3 protein is CASSLYTYEQYF. CDR3 in DNA: TGTGCCAGCAGTTTATACACCTACGAGCAGTACTTC.

This chain's CDR3 is CASSPGGVPYEQYF. In DNA, the CDR3 is TGTGCCAGTAGTCCCGGGGGGGTTCCATACGAGCAGTACTTC. This chain links TRBV19 with TRBJ2-7, with 8 bases that match TRBD2. The CDR3 loop spans 14 amino acids. The germline gives CDR1 LNHDA, CDR2 SQIVND (reference sequence). Germline trimming cut 5 bases from V and 4 bases from J; bases unmatched to any gene: 7.

The V call is TRBV28, the J call TRBJ2-1, with D perhaps matching TRBD2 (6 bases). From germline, CDR1 is MDHEN and CDR2 SYDVKM. The CDR3 loop spans 12 amino acids. Trimming cost V 10 bases and J 5 bases, with 12 bases left between them. CDR3 nucleotide sequence: TGTGCCATCCGAGTAGCGGACAATGAGCAGTTCTTC. It specifies CAIRVADNEQFF.

This clone was seen a single time. The genes are TRBV19 and TRBJ1-5; D perhaps matches TRBD1 (5 bases). V lost 3 bases and J 4 bases, leaving 13 bases between the germline ends. Germline V gives CDR1 LNHDA, CDR2 SQIVND (reference sequence). The CDR3 runs 15 residues. In nucleotides, the CDR3 is TGTGCCAGTAGTATTAGCGCGACAGTAAATCAGCCCCAGCATTTT. Translating gives CASSISATVNQPQHF.

This sequence joins TRBV27 and TRBJ1-5, with D perhaps matching TRBD1 (6 bases). The CDR3 consists of 20 residues. In germline, CDR1 is MNHEY, CDR2 SMNVEV (reference sequence). Trimming cost V 4 bases and J 9 bases, with 34 bases left between them. The CDR3 is CASSSLPRGVQGLGIWPQHF. The CDR3 DNA follows: TGTGCCAGCAGTTCACTGCCGAGGGGGGTTCAAGGTCTAGGGATCTGGCCCCAGCATTTT.

CDR3 in DNA: TGTGCCAGCAGTAACAGACTAGCGGGAGCCAAAAACATTCAGTACTTC. It is translated as CASSNRLAGAKNIQYF. The chain combines TRBV27 with TRBJ2-4, with 10 bases matching TRBD2. The germline V gene encodes CDR1 MNHEY and CDR2 SMNVEV (reference sequence). V shed 5 bases and J 0 bases; nucleotides not matched to a gene: 4. The CDR3 runs to 16 residues.

The gene calls are TRBV14 and TRBJ2-1; perhaps TRBD2 as D (6 bases). CDR1 and CDR2 (germline): SGHDN, FVKESK. The CDR3 totals 15 residues. V was pared by 0 bases and J by 8 bases, with 14 bases between. CDR3 bases: TGTGCCAGCAGCCAAGATCGGGGCGGGAACTATGAGCAGTTCTTC. Translation gives CASSQDRGGNYEQFF.

The genes are TRBV27 and TRBJ2-2, with 9 bases identical to TRBD1. Germline V gene sequence: CDR1 MNHEY, CDR2 SMNVEV (reference sequence). The CDR3 has 18 amino acids. V trimming: 0 bases; J trimming: 5 bases; junction bases outside the gene matches: 10. CDR3 DNA sequence: TGTGCCAGCAGTTTATCGCCCTCCGGGACAGGGAGAACCGGGGAGCTGTTTTTT. This encodes CASSLSPSGTGRTGELFF.

The chain employs TRBV27 and TRBJ2-3; TRBD1 agrees at 8 bases. The J segment lost 5 bases and the V segment lost 2 bases, leaving 3 bases of the junction unmatched. Germline V lookup: CDR1 MNHEY, CDR2 SMNVEV (reference sequence). The CDR3 contains 14 residues. CDR3: CASSLQGAQDTQYF. As DNA, the CDR3 is TGTGCCAGCAGTTTACAGGGGGCCCAAGATACGCAGTATTTT.

The V gene is TRBV7-8, the J gene TRBJ2-7, with TRBD1 identical over 7 bases. This CDR3 has 14 amino acids. The germline V gene has CDR1 SGHVS and CDR2 FQNEAQ. J was trimmed by 5 bases and V by 5 bases; bases with no gene match: 9. The CDR3 coding sequence is TGTGCCAGCAGCCATCGACAGGGTAGGAACGAGCAGTACTTC. Translation gives CASSHRQGRNEQYF.

This rearrangement joins TRBV27 to TRBJ2-2; D gene unclear. CDR1 and CDR2 from the germline V gene are MNHEY and SMNVEV (reference sequence). Trimming took 7 bases from V and 4 from J, leaving 13 bases between them. The CDR3 consists of 14 residues. The DNA for the CDR3 is TGTGCCAGCACGAAAGTGGCAGTCACCGGGGAGCTGTTTTTT. It specifies CASTKVAVTGELFF.

The sample holds one count of this clone. The gene calls are TRBV13 and TRBJ2-3; D possibly corresponds to TRBD2 (6 bases). CDR3 length: 16 residues. Trimming removed 6 bases from V and 2 bases from J, with 18 bases in between. Germline lookup yields CDR1 PRHDT and CDR2 FYEKMQ (reference sequence). The CDR3 nucleotides read TGTGCCAGCAGTAGAGACGGCGGGATGCTCACAGATACGCAGTATTTT. Translated: CASSRDGGMLTDTQYF.

The chain joins TRBV19 to TRBJ1-2; no clear D gene. The CDR3 consists of 13 residues. Germline CDR1 LNHDA, CDR2 SQIVND (reference sequence). Trimming removed 11 bases from V and 3 bases from J, with 16 bases in between. In nucleotides, the CDR3 is TGTGCCCCCGGTCGGGTGATTCACTATGGCTACACCTTC. It specifies CAPGRVIHYGYTF. Full variable domain (missing parts from reference TRBV19 and TRBJ1-2): DGGITQSPKYLFRKEGQNVTLSCEQNLNHDAMYWYRQDPGQGLRLIYYSQIVNDFQKGDIAEGYSVSREKKESFPLTVTSAQKNPTAFYLCAPGRVIHYGYTFGSGTRLTVV.

The genes are TRBV29-1 and TRBJ2-2, with 13 bases that match TRBD2. CDR3 size: 16 residues. Germline V lookup: CDR1 SQVTM, CDR2 ANQGSEA. The ends lost 4 bases at V and 4 bases at J; junction bases unmatched: 6. CDR3 amino acids: CSVAPGLAGATGELFF. In DNA form, the CDR3 reads TGCAGCGTTGCCCCAGGACTAGCGGGGGCCACCGGGGAGCTGTTTTTT.

The chain employs TRBV5-1 and TRBJ2-5; 7 bases match TRBD2. Germline V gene sequence: CDR1 SGHRS, CDR2 YFSETQ. This CDR3 is built from 17 residues. Losses at the gene ends were 4 bases for V and 2 bases for J; bases not matched to a gene: 14. Written as DNA, the CDR3 is TGCGCCAGCAGCCGACTCCTGGGACTAAGTTCGCAAGAGACCCAGTACTTC. It is translated as CASSRLLGLSSQETQYF.

This clone came up once. The J gene is TRBJ1-4, the V gene TRBV19, with TRBD1 identical over 7 bases. CDR3 length: 15 amino acids. Trimming removed 5 bases from V and 0 bases from J; junction bases left unmatched: 3. Germline V CDR1 and CDR2: LNHDA, SQIVND (reference sequence). CDR3 DNA: TGTGCCAGTAGTCCCGGGACAGCAACTAATGAAAAACTGTTTTTT. Amino acids: CASSPGTATNEKLFF.